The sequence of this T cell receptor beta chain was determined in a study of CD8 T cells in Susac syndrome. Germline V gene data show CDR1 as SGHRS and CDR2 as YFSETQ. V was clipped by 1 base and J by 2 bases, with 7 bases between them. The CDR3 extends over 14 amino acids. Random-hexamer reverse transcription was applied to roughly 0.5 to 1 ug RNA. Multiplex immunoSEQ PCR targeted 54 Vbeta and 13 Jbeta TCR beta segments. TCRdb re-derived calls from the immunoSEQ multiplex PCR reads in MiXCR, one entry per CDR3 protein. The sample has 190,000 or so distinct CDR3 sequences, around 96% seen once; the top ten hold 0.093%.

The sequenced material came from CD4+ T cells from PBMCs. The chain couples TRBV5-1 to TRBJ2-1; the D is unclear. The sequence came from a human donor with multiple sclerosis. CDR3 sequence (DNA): TGCGCCAGCAGCTTGTTGCCTGCCTACAATGAGCAGTTCTTC. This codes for CASSLLPAYNEQFF.